The sequence of this T cell receptor (beta chain) was determined in a study of T-cell memory formation after mild COVID-19. Study-wide context: Largely, TCR clusters stayed within a single donor. Whole-study findings and limits: A second wave expanding day 15 to 37 was CD4+-biased; contracting clones were balanced.

With regard to this clonotype: As yet, its antigen is unknown.

J lost 9 bases, V lost 4 bases, and 6 bases had no gene match. The germline V gene encodes CDR1 MNHEY and CDR2 SVGEGT. This CDR3 comprises 13 residues. From 5'RACE with constant-segment primers came TCR alpha and TCR beta cDNA libraries that carried sample barcodes and UMIs. TCRdb fed the 5' RACE reads into MiXCR, producing one record per CDR3 protein. The sample gives roughly 350,000 distinct CDR3 sequences, roughly 15% of which show up once; about a fifth is in the top ten. The TCR comes from a man younger than 35 who had mild COVID-19 (a few samples of this study predate the infection). Cell type and time point are not known. Sequences were obtained from PBMCs or a T cell subset sorted from them (not recorded which). This chain links TRBV6-2 or TRBV6-3 with TRBJ2-1, with 7 bases matching TRBD2. CDR3 nucleotide sequence: TGTGCCAGCAGTTGGGGGACTACGCTTGAGCAGTTCTTC. Residues: CASSWGTTLEQFF.